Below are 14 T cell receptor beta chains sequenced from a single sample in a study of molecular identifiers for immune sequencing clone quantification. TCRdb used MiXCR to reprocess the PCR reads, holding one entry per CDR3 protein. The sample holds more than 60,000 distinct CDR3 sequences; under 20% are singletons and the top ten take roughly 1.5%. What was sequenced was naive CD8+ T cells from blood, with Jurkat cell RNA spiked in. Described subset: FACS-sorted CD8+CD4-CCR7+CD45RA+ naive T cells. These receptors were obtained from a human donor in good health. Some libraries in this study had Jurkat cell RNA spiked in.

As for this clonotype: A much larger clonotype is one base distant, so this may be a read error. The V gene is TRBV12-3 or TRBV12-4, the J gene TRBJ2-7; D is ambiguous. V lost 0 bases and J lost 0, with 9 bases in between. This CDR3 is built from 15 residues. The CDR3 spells CASSLAITASYEQYF. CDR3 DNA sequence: TGTGCCAGCAGTTTAGCGATCACGGCCTCCTACGAGCAGTACTTC.

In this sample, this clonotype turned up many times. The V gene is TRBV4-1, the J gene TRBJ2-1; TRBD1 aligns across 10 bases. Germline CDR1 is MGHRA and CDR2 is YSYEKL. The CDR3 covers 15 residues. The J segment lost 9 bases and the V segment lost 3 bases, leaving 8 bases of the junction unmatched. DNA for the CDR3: TGCGCCAGCAGCCAGGGGACAGGGGTTTTGCTTGAGCAGTTCTTC. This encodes CASSQGTGVLLEQFF.

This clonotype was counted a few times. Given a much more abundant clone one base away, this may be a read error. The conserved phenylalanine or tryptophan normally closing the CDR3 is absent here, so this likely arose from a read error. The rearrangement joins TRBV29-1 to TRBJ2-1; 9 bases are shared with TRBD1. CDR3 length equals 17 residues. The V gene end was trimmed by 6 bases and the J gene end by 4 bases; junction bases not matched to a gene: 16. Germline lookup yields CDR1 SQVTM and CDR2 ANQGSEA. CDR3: CSVDWWNRGLGYNEQFL. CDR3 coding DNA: TGCAGCGTCGATTGGTGGAACAGGGGGCTAGGGTACAATGAGCAGTTCCTC.

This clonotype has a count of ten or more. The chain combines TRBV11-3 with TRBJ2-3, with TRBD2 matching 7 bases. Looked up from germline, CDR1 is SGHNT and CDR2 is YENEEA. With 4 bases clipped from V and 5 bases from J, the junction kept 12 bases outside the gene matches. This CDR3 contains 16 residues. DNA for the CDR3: TGTGCCAGCAGCTCTATACAGCGGGACGCCGAAGATACGCAGTATTTT. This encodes CASSSIQRDAEDTQYF.

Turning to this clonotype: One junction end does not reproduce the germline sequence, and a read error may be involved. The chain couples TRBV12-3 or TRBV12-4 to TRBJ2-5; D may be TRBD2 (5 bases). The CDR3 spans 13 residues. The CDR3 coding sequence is TGTGCCAGCAGTTTGCTAGCCTCAGAGACCCAGCACTTC. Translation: CASSLLASETQHF.

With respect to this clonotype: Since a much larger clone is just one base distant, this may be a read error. The CDR3 region is CASSQDRGGGLTTDTQYF. In DNA, the CDR3 is TGTGCCAGCAGCCAAGATCGTGGGGGAGGGCTCACCACAGATACGCAGTATTTT. The chain carries TRBV3-1 and TRBJ2-3, with TRBD2 matching over 7 bases. The CDR3 totals 18 residues. The ends lost 0 bases at V and 2 bases at J; junction bases unmatched: 11. Germline V gene data show CDR1 as LGHDT and CDR2 as YNNKEL (reference sequence).

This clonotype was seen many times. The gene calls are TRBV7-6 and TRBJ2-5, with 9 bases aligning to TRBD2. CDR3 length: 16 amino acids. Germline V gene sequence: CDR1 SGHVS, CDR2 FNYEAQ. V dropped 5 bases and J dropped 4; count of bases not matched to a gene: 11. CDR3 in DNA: TGTGCCAGCAGCACCGGGACTAGCTTTATCGGAGAGACCCAGTACTTC. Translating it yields CASSTGTSFIGETQYF.

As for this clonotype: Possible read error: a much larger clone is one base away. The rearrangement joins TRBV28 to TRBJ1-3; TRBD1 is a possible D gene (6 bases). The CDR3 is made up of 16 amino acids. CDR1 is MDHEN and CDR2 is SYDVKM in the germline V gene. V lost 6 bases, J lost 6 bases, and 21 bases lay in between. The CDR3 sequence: CASSRRIPQGENTIYF. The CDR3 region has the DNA TGTGCCAGCAGCCGAAGAATACCACAGGGTGAAAACACCATATATTTT.

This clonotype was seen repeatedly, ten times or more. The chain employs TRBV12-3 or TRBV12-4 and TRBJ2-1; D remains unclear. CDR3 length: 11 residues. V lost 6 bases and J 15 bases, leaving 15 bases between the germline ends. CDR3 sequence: CASSSGPTRFF. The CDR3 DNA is TGTGCCAGCAGCTCCGGGCCCACGAGGTTCTTC.

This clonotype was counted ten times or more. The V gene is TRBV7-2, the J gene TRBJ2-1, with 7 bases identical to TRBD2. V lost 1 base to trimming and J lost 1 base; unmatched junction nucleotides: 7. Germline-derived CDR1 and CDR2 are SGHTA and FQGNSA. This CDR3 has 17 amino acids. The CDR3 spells CASSLVWLAVSYNEQFF. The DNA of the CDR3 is TGTGCCAGCAGCTTAGTTTGGCTAGCGGTGTCCTACAATGAGCAGTTCTTC.

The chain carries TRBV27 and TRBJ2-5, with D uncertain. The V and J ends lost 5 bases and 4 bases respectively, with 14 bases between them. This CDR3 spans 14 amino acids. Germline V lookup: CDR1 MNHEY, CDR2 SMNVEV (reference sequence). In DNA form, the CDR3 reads TGTGCCAGCAGTCCTAACTTTAGTTTAGAGACCCAGTACTTC. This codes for CASSPNFSLETQYF.

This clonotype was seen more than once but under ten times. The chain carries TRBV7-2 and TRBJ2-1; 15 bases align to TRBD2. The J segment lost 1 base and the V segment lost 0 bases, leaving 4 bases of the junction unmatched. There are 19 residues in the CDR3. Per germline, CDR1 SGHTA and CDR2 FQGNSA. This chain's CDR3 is CASSLAAGLAGGSYNEQFF. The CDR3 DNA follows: TGTGCCAGCAGCTTAGCGGCGGGACTAGCGGGAGGATCCTACAATGAGCAGTTCTTC.

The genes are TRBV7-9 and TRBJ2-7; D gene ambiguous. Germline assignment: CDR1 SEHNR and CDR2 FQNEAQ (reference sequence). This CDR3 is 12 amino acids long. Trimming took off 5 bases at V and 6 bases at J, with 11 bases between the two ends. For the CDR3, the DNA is TGTGCCAGCAGCGACAAACCTCGCGAGCAGTACTTC. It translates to CASSDKPREQYF. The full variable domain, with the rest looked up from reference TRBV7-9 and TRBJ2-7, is DTGVSQNPRHKITKRGQNVTFRCDPISEHNRLYWYRQTLGQGPEFLTYFQNEAQLEKSRLLSDRFSAERPKGSFSTLEIQRTEQGDSAMYLCASSDKPREQYFGPGTRLTVT.

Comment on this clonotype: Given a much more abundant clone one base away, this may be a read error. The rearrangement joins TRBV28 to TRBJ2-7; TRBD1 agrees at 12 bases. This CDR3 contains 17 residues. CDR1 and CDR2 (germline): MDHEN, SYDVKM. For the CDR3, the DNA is TGTGCCGGCAGTTCCGAGGTGGGACAGGGGGCTACGTACGAGCAGTACTTC. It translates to CAGSSEVGQGATYEQYF.